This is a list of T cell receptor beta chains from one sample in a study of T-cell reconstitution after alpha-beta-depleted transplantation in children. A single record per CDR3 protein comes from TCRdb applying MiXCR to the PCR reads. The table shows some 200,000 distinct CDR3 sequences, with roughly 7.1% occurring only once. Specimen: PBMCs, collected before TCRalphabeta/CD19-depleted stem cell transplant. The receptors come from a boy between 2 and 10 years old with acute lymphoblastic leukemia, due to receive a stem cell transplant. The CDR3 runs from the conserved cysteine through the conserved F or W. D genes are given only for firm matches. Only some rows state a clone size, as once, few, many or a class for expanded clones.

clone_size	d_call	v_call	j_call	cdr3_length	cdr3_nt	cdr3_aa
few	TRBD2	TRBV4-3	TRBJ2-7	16	TGCGCCAGCAGCCAAGATAAGTCGGGGGGGCGGTACGAGCAGTACTTC	CASSQDKSGGRYEQYF
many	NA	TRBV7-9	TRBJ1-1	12	TGTGCCAGCAGCTTAATGACCACTGAAGCTTTCTTT	CASSLMTTEAFF
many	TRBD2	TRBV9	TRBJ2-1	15	TGTGCCAGCAGCGTCGGGACTAGCGGGGCCAATGAGCAGTTCTTC	CASSVGTSGANEQFF
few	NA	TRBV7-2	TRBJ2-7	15	TGTGCCAGCAGCTTATTAACAGGTCCCTCGGGGGAGCAGTACTTC	CASSLLTGPSGEQYF
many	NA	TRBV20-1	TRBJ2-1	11	TGCAGTCCCCAGAATACCAATGAGCAGTTCTTC	CSPQNTNEQFF
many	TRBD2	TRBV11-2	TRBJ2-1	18	TGTGCCAGCAGCTTAGGTGGGTTGACTAGCGGGAGGATCAATGAGCAGTTCTTC	CASSLGGLTSGRINEQFF
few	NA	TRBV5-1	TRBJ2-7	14	TGCGCCAGCAGCTTGGCCCAGGGTCCCTACGAGCAGTACTTC	CASSLAQGPYEQYF
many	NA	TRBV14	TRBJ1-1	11	TGTGCCAGCAGCCATTCAGCTGAAGCTTTCTTT	CASSHSAEAFF
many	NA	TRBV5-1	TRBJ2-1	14	TGCGCCAGCAGCTTGGGGCCAGGGGTCAATGAGCAGTTCTTC	CASSLGPGVNEQFF
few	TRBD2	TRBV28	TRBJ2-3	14	TGTGCCAGCAGTAACCTAGCGGGGGGAGATACGCAGTATTTT	CASSNLAGGDTQYF
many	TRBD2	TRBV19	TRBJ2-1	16	TGTGCCAGTAGTCTCAACCTAGCGGGAGTGGGTAATGAGCAGTTCTTC	CASSLNLAGVGNEQFF
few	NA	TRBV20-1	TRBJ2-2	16	TGCAGTGCTAGGGATACCAGGATAGGGGACACCGGGGAGCTGTTTTTT	CSARDTRIGDTGELFF
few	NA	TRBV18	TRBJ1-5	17	TGTGCCAGCTCACTAAGGTCCTCTCAGGACAAGAATCAGCCCCAGCATTTT	CASSLRSSQDKNQPQHF
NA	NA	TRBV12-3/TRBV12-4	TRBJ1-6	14	TGTGCCAGCAGTTTGCAGGGTTGGGATTCACCCCTCCACTTT	CASSLQGWDSPLHF
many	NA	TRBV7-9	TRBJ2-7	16	TGTGCCAGCAGCCCCCCTTCGGGTAGCGGAATCTACGAGCAGTACTTC	CASSPPSGSGIYEQYF
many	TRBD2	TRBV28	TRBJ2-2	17	TGTGCCAGCAGTTTAGCTCTTCTAGCGGGAGTGACCGGGGAGCTGTTTTTT	CASSLALLAGVTGELFF
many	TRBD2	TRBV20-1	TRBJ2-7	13	TGCAGTGCTAGGGGAGGGCGGGAAGACGAGCAGTACTTC	CSARGGREDEQYF
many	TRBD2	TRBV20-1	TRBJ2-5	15	TGCAGTGCTAAGACTAGCGGGGGGGCGTTGGAGACCCAGTACTTC	CSAKTSGGALETQYF
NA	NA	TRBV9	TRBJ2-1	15	TGTGCCAGCAGCGTAGGCGGGGCCTCCTACAATGAGCAGTTCTTC	CASSVGGASYNEQFF
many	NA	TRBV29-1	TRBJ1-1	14	TGCAGCGTAGAGGACAGCCTAATGAACACTGAAGCTTTCTTT	CSVEDSLMNTEAFF
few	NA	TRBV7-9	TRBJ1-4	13	TGTGCCAGCAGCTCCCCAGTGTGGGAAAAACTGTTTTTT	CASSSPVWEKLFF
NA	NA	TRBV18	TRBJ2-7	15	TGTGCCAGCTCACCACGTGGTTCCGGGTTCTACGAGCAGTACTTC	CASSPRGSGFYEQYF
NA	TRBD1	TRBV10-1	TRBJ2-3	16	TGCGCCAGCAGCCCCAGGTCGACAGGGGACACAGATACGCAGTATTTT	CASSPRSTGDTDTQYF
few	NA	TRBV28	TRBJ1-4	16	TGTGCCAGCAGTTCTGGGGCAGACGCAACTAATGAAAAACTGTTTTTT	CASSSGADATNEKLFF
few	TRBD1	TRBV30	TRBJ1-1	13	TGTGCCTGTCCACTGACAGGGGGCAGGAGAGCTTTCTTT	CACPLTGGRRAFF
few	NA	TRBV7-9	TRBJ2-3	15	TGTGCCAGCAGCCGACTCGGGGGCGCGACAGATACGCAGTATTTT	CASSRLGGATDTQYF
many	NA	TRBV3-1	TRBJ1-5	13	TGTGCCAGCAGCCAAGAAGAGCGTTGGCCCCAGCATTTT	CASSQEERWPQHF
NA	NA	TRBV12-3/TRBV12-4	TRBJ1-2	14	TGTGCCAGCAGTGGGACAAGGGCTAACTATGGCTACACCTTC	CASSGTRANYGYTF
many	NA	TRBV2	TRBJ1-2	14	TGTGCCAGCAGTGAAGACAACGGCAACTATGGCTACACCTTC	CASSEDNGNYGYTF
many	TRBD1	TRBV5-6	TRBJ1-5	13	TGTGCCAGCAGCAGGGGACAGTACCAGCCCCAGCATTTT	CASSRGQYQPQHF
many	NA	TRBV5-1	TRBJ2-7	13	TGCGCCATCAGCTTTTCGGACGGCTACGAGCAGTACTTC	CAISFSDGYEQYF
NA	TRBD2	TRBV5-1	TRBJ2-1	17	TGCGCCAGCAGCTTGGCCCGGGGGGGGCTCCGAAGCAATGAGCAGTTCTTC	CASSLARGGLRSNEQFF
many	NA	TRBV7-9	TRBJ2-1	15	TGTGCCAGCAGCTTTGAATTCCTTCGGGACAATGAGCAGTTCTTC	CASSFEFLRDNEQFF
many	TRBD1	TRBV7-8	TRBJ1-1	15	TGTGCCAGCAGCGGATGGGGACAGGGGGCTAGTGAAGCTTTCTTT	CASSGWGQGASEAFF
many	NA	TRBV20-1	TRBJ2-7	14	TGCAGTGCTCATACATCCCACAGGGGACTATGGCAGTACTTC	CSAHTSHRGLWQYF
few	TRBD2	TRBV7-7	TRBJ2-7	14	TGTGCCAGCAGCGAAGGACTAGCGGGAGAGCGGCAGTACTTC	CASSEGLAGERQYF
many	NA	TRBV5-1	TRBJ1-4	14	TGCGCCAGCAGCTTGCGGGGCGGCAATGAAAAACTGTTTTTT	CASSLRGGNEKLFF
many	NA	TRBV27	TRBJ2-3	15	TGTGCCAGCAGTTTATCTGTCTGGGCGGAAGATACGCAGTATTTT	CASSLSVWAEDTQYF
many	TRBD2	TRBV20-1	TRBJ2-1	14	TGCAGTGCTGGCCCCGTAGCGGGCTACAATGAGCAGTTCTTC	CSAGPVAGYNEQFF
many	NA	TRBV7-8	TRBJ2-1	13	TGTGCCAGCAGCGGGGTGCTCAGCGGTGAGCAGTTCTTC	CASSGVLSGEQFF
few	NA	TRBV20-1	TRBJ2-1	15	TGCAGTGCCGTAAAGGGGTCTAGCTCCTACAATGAGCAGTTCTTC	CSAVKGSSSYNEQFF